The next 31 T cell receptor beta chains were all read from a single sample in a study of T cell responses to AZD1222 COVID-19 vaccine. Measured with immunoSEQ multiplex PCR; TCRdb has only the in-frame clones, and not every one. Found here are 100,000 to 150,000 clones, approximately 84% of them singletons; the top ten hold 8.5% to 10%. The starting material was peripheral blood, obtained on day 0 of AZD1222 vaccination. The source of these receptors is an adult in good health.

CDR3 in amino acids: CASSPVGAEQYF. CDR3 DNA sequence: TGTGCCAGCAGCCCCGTGGGGGCCGAGCAGTACTTC. The chain couples TRBV3-1 (or the pseudogene TRBV3-2) to TRBJ2-7; D is perhaps TRBD1 (6 bases). The germline V gene has CDR1 LGHDT and CDR2 YNNKEL (reference sequence). This CDR3 comprises 12 residues. The V end lost 4 bases, the J end lost 6 bases, and 10 bases lay between the germline ends.

This clone showed up just once. The V and J genes are TRBV11-2 and TRBJ1-1; D gene unclear. Germline values: CDR1 SGHAT, CDR2 FQNNGV. This CDR3 is 16 amino acids long. Deletions cut 1 base from V and 4 bases from J, with 16 bases between. CDR3 sequence: CASSLGHPGRGTEAFF. The CDR3 nucleotides are TGTGCCAGCAGCTTAGGGCACCCCGGGAGAGGCACTGAAGCTTTCTTT.

The rearrangement uses TRBV27 and TRBJ2-7; 9 nucleotides align to TRBD1. The length of the CDR3 is 16 residues. The germline V gene encodes CDR1 MNHEY and CDR2 SMNVEV (reference sequence). J lost 4 bases, V lost 5 bases, and 12 bases had no gene match. The CDR3 loop reads CASSRPGTGSYYEQYF. The CDR3 DNA reads TGTGCCAGCAGTCGACCAGGGACAGGGTCTTATTACGAGCAGTACTTC.

The chain combines TRBV7-2 with TRBJ1-2; no definite D call. Trimming removed 5 bases from V and 8 bases from J, with 15 bases in between. The CDR3 length is 13 residues. CDR1 SGHTA and CDR2 FQGNSA come from the germline V gene. The DNA for the CDR3 is TGTGCCAGCAGCCCCGCCGAGGGATCCGGCTACACCTTC. Its protein product is CASSPAEGSGYTF.

This chain links TRBV5-1 with TRBJ1-2; D may be TRBD1 (6 bases). CDR1 and CDR2 (germline): SGHRS, YFSETQ. The CDR3 totals 13 residues. V dropped 0 bases and J dropped 8 bases, with 11 bases sitting between them. The CDR3 here is CASSLVQGPGYTF. Written as DNA, the CDR3 is TGCGCCAGCAGCTTGGTGCAGGGGCCGGGCTACACCTTC.

CDR3 sequence (DNA): TGTGCCAGCAGTCTGAAGTGGGAAGGCAATCAGCCCCAGCATTTT. Protein: CASSLKWEGNQPQHF. The V gene is TRBV6-5, the J gene TRBJ1-5; D unresolved. The V end lost 5 bases, the J end lost 2 bases, and 13 bases lay between the germline ends. CDR1 and CDR2 (germline): MNHEY, SVGAGI. The CDR3 is 15 residues long.

The V call is TRBV24-1, the J call TRBJ2-2, with 7 bases matching TRBD1. Trimming cost V 8 bases and J 2 bases; bases outside gene matches: 4. CDR3 length equals 14 residues. Germline CDR1 is KGHDR and CDR2 is SFDVKD. DNA for the CDR3: TGTGCCACCACCCGGGACAGCAACACCGGGGAGCTGTTTTTT. This codes for CATTRDSNTGELFF.

The chain has TRBV9 and TRBJ1-3, with D perhaps matching TRBD1 (5 bases). Between the trimmed V and J ends, which lost 0 bases and 5 bases, there was a span of 9 bases. The germline gives CDR1 SGDLS, CDR2 YYNGEE. The CDR3 sequence is 14 residues long. This CDR3 reads CASSVGGARNTIYF. The CDR3 DNA reads TGTGCCAGCAGCGTAGGGGGCGCGAGAAACACCATATATTTT.

This clone came up once. The genes are TRBV4-1 and TRBJ1-4; 8 nucleotides match TRBD1. V gave up 1 base and J gave up 8 bases; unmatched junction bases: 9. The CDR3 runs 16 residues. Germline loops: CDR1 MGHRA, CDR2 YSYEKL. CDR3 loop: CASSQVKNRGGEKLFF. The CDR3 DNA is TGCGCCAGCAGCCAAGTAAAAAACAGGGGGGGAGAAAAACTGTTTTTT.

This chain connects TRBV7-8 to TRBJ1-5; D is uncertain. CDR1 is SGHVS and CDR2 is FQNEAQ in the germline V gene. The CDR3 runs 15 residues. Trimming shortened V by 2 bases and J by 3 bases, and 11 bases separated the two germline ends. DNA of the CDR3: TGTGCCAGCAGCTTATCCGGTCCGATCAATCAGCCCCAGCATTTT. Amino acid sequence: CASSLSGPINQPQHF.

The table lists this clone with a count of one. The gene calls are TRBV30 and TRBJ1-5; D call uncertain. CDR1 and CDR2 (germline): GTSNPN, SVGIG (reference sequence). The CDR3 is made up of 14 amino acids. V was shortened by 5 bases and J by 1 base, with 12 bases between the two germline ends. The CDR3 bases are TGTGCCTGGGGCCTCGGCATGAGCAATCAGCCCCAGCATTTT. This encodes CAWGLGMSNQPQHF.

The genes are TRBV13 and TRBJ2-5; 12 nucleotides line up with TRBD2. V was clipped by 2 bases and J by 4 bases; unmatched bases: 8. Germline lookup yields CDR1 PRHDT and CDR2 FYEKMQ (reference sequence). The CDR3 loop spans 17 amino acids. The DNA for the CDR3 is TGTGCCAGCAGCTTATTGCCTAGCGGGGGGGCACGAGAGACCCAGTACTTC. It yields the protein CASSLLPSGGARETQYF.

The genes are TRBV5-4 and TRBJ1-2; D remains ambiguous. Trimming removed 4 bases from V and 4 bases from J, with 11 bases in between. The length of the CDR3 is 13 residues. CDR1 is SGHNT and CDR2 is YYREEE in the germline V gene (reference sequence). The CDR3 protein is CASSADRSYGYTF. CDR3 coding DNA: TGTGCCAGCAGCGCAGACCGATCCTATGGCTACACCTTC. The variable domain in full, with the rest retrieved from reference TRBV5-4 and TRBJ1-2, is ETGVTQSPTHLIKTRGQQVTLRCSSQSGHNTVSWYQQALGQGPQFIFQYYREEENGRGNFPPRFSGLQFPNYSSELNVNALELDDSALYLCASSADRSYGYTFGSGTRLTVV.

V is TRBV30 and J is TRBJ2-3, with 7 positions matching TRBD1. This CDR3 has 19 amino acids. Germline trimming cut 0 bases from V and 4 bases from J; bases unmatched to any gene: 19. CDR1 and CDR2 (germline): GTSNPN, SVGIG (reference sequence). CDR3 bases: TGTGCCTGGAGTGTCATAGGGGGCGGACGGGGAGTCGTTGCAGATACGCAGTATTTT. Its translation: CAWSVIGGGRGVVADTQYF.

The V call is TRBV20-1, the J call TRBJ2-1; D is unclear. From germline, CDR1 is DFQATT and CDR2 SNEGSKA (reference sequence). V was pared by 2 bases and J by 8 bases, with 7 bases between. The CDR3 runs to 11 residues. CDR3 sequence (DNA): TGCAGTGCTAGATTTCGGGATGAGCAGTTCTTC. This sequence encodes CSARFRDEQFF.

The rearrangement links TRBV24-1 to TRBJ1-5; the D is unclear. The CDR3 length is 17 residues. V lost 6 bases to trimming and J lost 0 bases, with 17 bases between them. CDR1 is KGHDR and CDR2 is SFDVKD in the germline V gene. The CDR3: CATSSGVLSGSNQPQHF. The CDR3 bases are TGTGCCACCAGTTCTGGGGTTTTATCAGGTAGCAATCAGCCCCAGCATTTT.

The chain employs TRBV28 and TRBJ2-5; D gene unclear. V was trimmed by 6 bases and J by 5 bases, leaving 10 bases between them. The CDR3 runs to 12 residues. Looked up from germline, CDR1 is MDHEN and CDR2 is SYDVKM. The CDR3: CASSTPGETQYF. DNA for the CDR3: TGTGCCAGCAGCACTCCCGGGGAGACCCAGTACTTC. Together with reference TRBV28 and TRBJ2-5, the CDR3 gives the full variable domain: DVKVTQSSRYLVKRTGEKVFLECVQDMDHENMFWYRQDPGLGLRLIYFSYDVKMKEKGDIPEGYSVSREKKERFSLILESASTNQTSMYLCASSTPGETQYFGPGTRLLVL.

This chain links TRBV20-1 with TRBJ2-1; D perhaps matches TRBD2 (5 bases). The CDR3 contains 11 residues. V was trimmed by 6 bases and J by 9 bases, leaving 12 bases between them. Germline CDR1 is DFQATT and CDR2 is SNEGSKA (reference sequence). As DNA, the CDR3 is TGCAGTGCCCCGACTACAAGTGAGCAGTTCTTC. It translates to CSAPTTSEQFF.

The chain recombines TRBV5-4 with TRBJ2-1; TRBD2 agrees at 10 bases. Germline V gene lookup returns CDR1 SGHNT and CDR2 YYREEE (reference sequence). J lost 0 bases, V lost 3 bases, and 3 bases had no gene match. CDR3 length: 16 amino acids. CDR3 amino acids: CASSSLAGGSYNEQFF. Here the CDR3 DNA reads TGTGCCAGCAGCTCCTTAGCGGGAGGCTCCTACAATGAGCAGTTCTTC.

The genes are TRBV9 and TRBJ2-3; 8 nucleotides agree with TRBD2. The CDR3 extends over 15 amino acids. The V and J ends lost 0 bases and 4 bases, in that order; junction bases with no gene match: 4. Germline lookup yields CDR1 SGDLS and CDR2 YYNGEE. The CDR3 DNA follows: TGTGCCAGCAGCGTAGACGGGGGGGGCGCAGATACGCAGTATTTT. Its translation is CASSVDGGGADTQYF. Complete variable domain (other parts from reference TRBV9 and TRBJ2-3): DSGVTQTPKHLITATGQRVTLRCSPRSGDLSVYWYQQSLDQGLQFLIQYYNGEERAKGNILERFSAQQFPDLHSELNLSSLELGDSALYFCASSVDGGGADTQYFGPGTRLTVL.

The CDR3 DNA reads as TGCGCCAGCAGCTTGGGGGGGACAGTCGGAAACACCATATATTTT. Protein sequence: CASSLGGTVGNTIYF. V is TRBV5-1 and J is TRBJ1-3; 7 nucleotides match TRBD1. Germline lookup yields CDR1 SGHRS and CDR2 YFSETQ. Losses at the gene ends were 0 bases for V and 4 bases for J; bases not matched to a gene: 4. This CDR3 contains 15 residues.

The chain combines TRBV7-3 with TRBJ2-2; D ambiguous. This CDR3 has 15 residues. The germline CDR1 and CDR2 sequences are SGHTA and FQGTGA. The V end was cut by 3 bases, the J end by 6 bases, with 14 bases between. The CDR3 loop reads CASSLLGFGAGELFF. DNA of the CDR3: TGTGCCAGCAGCTTGCTGGGGTTTGGGGCCGGGGAGCTGTTTTTT.

The table lists this clone with a count of one. The genes are TRBV4-1 and TRBJ2-7, with unresolved D. Trimming took off 2 bases at V and 2 bases at J, with 10 bases between the two ends. CDR1 MGHRA and CDR2 YSYEKL come from the germline V gene. This CDR3 region has 14 residues. In DNA, the CDR3 is TGCGCCAGCAGCCAATTGACGGATACCTACGAGCAGTACTTC. The encoded protein is CASSQLTDTYEQYF.

The chain is built from TRBV9 and TRBJ1-2; D is uncertain. This CDR3 contains 12 residues. Trimming pared 4 bases from V and 7 bases from J, leaving 11 bases between. Germline CDR1 SGDLS, CDR2 YYNGEE. CDR3 sequence reads: CASSPNLGGYTF. In nucleotides, the CDR3 is TGTGCCAGCAGCCCAAACTTAGGTGGCTACACCTTC.

The chain joins TRBV7-8 to TRBJ1-5; possibly TRBD1 for D (6 bases). This CDR3 spans 19 amino acids. CDR1 SGHVS and CDR2 FQNEAQ come from the germline V gene. With 5 bases removed from V and 1 base from J, the gap between germline ends came to 24 bases. CDR3 in DNA: TGTGCCAGCAGCACAAATGAGCTGGGGGCTCCTTCAAGCAATCAGCCCCAGCATTTT. Amino acid sequence: CASSTNELGAPSSNQPQHF.

The chain links TRBV4-1 to TRBJ2-7; 9 nucleotides agree with TRBD1. CDR1 and CDR2 from the germline V gene are MGHRA and YSYEKL. V shed 4 bases and J 1 base; nucleotides not matched to a gene: 8. CDR3 length: 16 amino acids. The CDR3 loop reads CASSLRTGAQSYEQYF. DNA of the CDR3: TGCGCCAGCAGCCTAAGGACAGGGGCCCAATCCTACGAGCAGTACTTC.

V and J are TRBV3-1 (or the pseudogene TRBV3-2) and TRBJ1-6; TRBD1 is a possible D gene (5 bases). V lost 1 base to trimming and J lost 7 bases, with 8 bases between them. CDR3 length: 14 amino acids. CDR1 and CDR2 from the germline V gene are LGHDT and YNNKEL (reference sequence). The CDR3 is CASSQGTRNSPLHF. The CDR3 DNA reads as TGTGCCAGCAGCCAAGGGACACGGAATTCACCCCTCCACTTT.

This clone was observed a handful of times. This rearrangement joins TRBV23-1 to TRBJ1-1; a possible D gene is TRBD1 (5 bases). TRBV23-1 is an ORF for which the function is uncertain. The V end was cut by 3 bases, the J end by 3 bases, with 17 bases between. The CDR3 has 16 residues. The CDR3 DNA reads TGCGCCAGCAGTCACCCAGGACCCTCGGGGGACACTGAAGCTTTCTTT. Translating gives CASSHPGPSGDTEAFF.

The V gene is TRBV13, the J gene TRBJ2-7, with 9 bases identical to TRBD1. J lost 0 bases, V lost 8 bases, and 2 bases had no gene match. CDR3 length: 13 residues. The germline CDR1 and CDR2 sequences are PRHDT and FYEKMQ (reference sequence). Here the CDR3 reads CASRQGGSYEQYF. In nucleotides, the CDR3 is TGTGCCAGCCGACAGGGGGGCTCCTACGAGCAGTACTTC.

The J gene is TRBJ1-2, the V gene TRBV5-1, with D hard to call. CDR1 is SGHRS, CDR2 YFSETQ, per germline. The CDR3 has 13 residues. V gave up 1 base and J gave up 1 base, with 5 bases separating them. CDR3 coding DNA: TGCGCCAGCAGCTTGTCGTTTAACTATGGCTACACCTTC. Protein product: CASSLSFNYGYTF.

This sequence joins TRBV10-1 and TRBJ1-6; maybe TRBD1 (5 bases). V lost 11 bases to trimming and J lost 10 bases, with 27 bases between them. This CDR3 has 16 amino acids. Germline CDR1 WNHNN, CDR2 SYGVQD (reference sequence). CDR3 sequence reads: CAHEGGAVAGVSPLHF. DNA of the CDR3: TGCGCCCACGAGGGAGGGGCAGTCGCCGGGGTATCACCCCTCCACTTT.